The 5 T cell receptor beta chains given below trace back to one sample, sequenced in a study of blood T cell repertoires in COVID-19. Sequencing used immunoSEQ multiplex PCR; TCRdb keeps in-frame clones, though not all of them. The sample carries some 210,000 clones, roughly 81% recorded once. Sequencing used peripheral blood. The receptors were gathered from a woman in her sixties or seventies with active or convalescent COVID-19.

The V and J genes are TRBV7-3 and TRBJ1-1; D perhaps matches TRBD1 (5 bases). V lost 1 base and J lost 1, with 10 bases in between. The CDR3 is 15 amino acids. Per germline, CDR1 SGHTA and CDR2 FQGTGA. Here the CDR3 DNA reads TGTGCCAGCAGCTTAAGCCCAGGGCAGAACACTGAAGCTTTCTTT. Translated, it gives CASSLSPGQNTEAFF. Full variable domain (remainder filled in from reference TRBV7-3 and TRBJ1-1): GAGVSQTPSNKVTEKGKYVELRCDPISGHTALYWYRQSLGQGPEFLIYFQGTGAADDSGLPNDRFFAVRPEGSVSTLKIQRTERGDSAVYLCASSLSPGQNTEAFFGQGTRLTVV.

This chain uses TRBV28 with TRBJ1-2, with a weak D call TRBD1 (6 bases). The CDR3 totals 16 residues. V was pared by 3 bases and J by 4 bases, with 18 bases between. In germline, CDR1 is MDHEN, CDR2 SYDVKM. The CDR3 sequence is CASSFPPYRVPYGYTF. Written as DNA, the CDR3 is TGTGCCAGCAGTTTCCCCCCCTACAGGGTCCCCTATGGCTACACCTTC.

This clone was picked up one time. The J gene is TRBJ2-1, the V gene TRBV6-5, with 7 nucleotides matching TRBD1. Germline assignment: CDR1 MNHEY and CDR2 SVGAGI. Trimming cost V 5 bases and J 3 bases; bases outside gene matches: 4. This CDR3 spans 14 amino acids. The CDR3: CASSRQGFYNEQFF. As DNA, the CDR3 is TGTGCCAGCAGTCGACAGGGTTTCTACAATGAGCAGTTCTTC.

The chain links TRBV5-1 to TRBJ2-1; the match to TRBD2 covers 13 bases. CDR3 size: 15 residues. The V and J ends lost 4 bases and 2 bases, in that order; junction bases with no gene match: 0. Germline V gives CDR1 SGHRS, CDR2 YFSETQ. As DNA, the CDR3 is TGCGCCAGCAGCGGGACTAGCGGGGCCTACAATGAGCAGTTCTTC. Its protein product is CASSGTSGAYNEQFF.

The V gene is TRBV10-1, the J gene TRBJ1-2, with 7 bases identical to TRBD1. The germline V gene has CDR1 WNHNN and CDR2 SYGVQD (reference sequence). The CDR3 length is 13 residues. Trimming removed 4 bases from V and 3 bases from J; junction bases left unmatched: 2. The CDR3 nucleotides are TGCGCCAGCAGTGTCGGGACAGACTATGGCTACACCTTC. It translates to CASSVGTDYGYTF.